This T cell receptor beta chain was captured in a study of cytomegalovirus exposure and HLA in healthy donors. Overall study findings and caveats: 150 to 200 TCR beta chains were listed as cytomegalovirus-associated.

Profiling relied on immunoSEQ multiplex PCR, and the TCRdb table lists in-frame clones only, not all of them. The table includes around 190,000 clones, around 85% detected once. With respect to this clone: The antigen is unknown.

The CDR3 spans 14 residues. The V gene lost 0 bases and the J gene lost 2 bases, with 6 bases spanning the gap. In germline, CDR1 is MNHNY, CDR2 SVGAGI (reference sequence). Source material: PBMCs. J is TRBJ2-3 and V is TRBV6-6; D is unclear. The receptor was derived from a man in his late teens or twenties in good health and CMV-seropositive. CDR3 nucleotide sequence: TGTGCCAGCAGTTACTCCCTATCCACAGATACGCAGTATTTT. It encodes CASSYSLSTDTQYF.